One and the same sample provided the 19 T cell receptor beta chains below, sequenced in a study of blood T cell repertoires in COVID-19. Some clones are missing from TCRdb's copy, which holds only in-frame ones; the method was immunoSEQ multiplex PCR. This table holds under 200,000 clones, approximately 85% found once. Sequencing was carried out using peripheral blood. The origin of the receptors is a woman of 80 years or more with acute or convalescent COVID-19.

The chain uses TRBV25-1 and TRBJ2-1; TRBD2 aligns across 16 bases. There are 15 residues in the CDR3. V gave up 9 bases and J gave up 3 bases; unmatched junction bases: 2. Germline V CDR1 and CDR2: MGHDK, SYGVNS. The CDR3 is CASGTSGGVYNEQFF. CDR3 sequence (DNA): TGTGCCAGTGGGACTAGCGGGGGGGTCTACAATGAGCAGTTCTTC.

The chain recombines TRBV6-2 or TRBV6-3 with TRBJ2-1; TRBD2 matches at 13 bases. V gave up 2 bases and J gave up 6 bases; unmatched junction bases: 4. The germline CDR1 and CDR2 sequences are MNHEY and SVGEGT. CDR3 size: 16 residues. This CDR3 is CASSYELAGGGNEQFF. Written as DNA, the CDR3 is TGTGCCAGCAGTTACGAACTAGCGGGAGGGGGCAATGAGCAGTTCTTC.

The rearrangement uses TRBV10-3 and TRBJ2-3, with unresolved D. The V end lost 7 bases, the J end lost 1 base, and 9 bases lay between the germline ends. This CDR3 spans 13 amino acids. Germline CDR1 and CDR2: ENHRY and SYGVKD. This CDR3 reads CAITPEGTDTQYF. Here the CDR3 DNA reads TGTGCCATCACCCCCGAGGGCACAGATACGCAGTATTTT.

The V and J genes are TRBV12-5 and TRBJ2-7; 7 nucleotides align to TRBD2. The CDR3 sequence is 17 residues long. Germline V gene lookup returns CDR1 LGHNT and CDR2 FRNRAP. V dropped 4 bases and J dropped 2; count of bases not matched to a gene: 14. CDR3 loop: CASGSEREGGITYEQYF. In nucleotides, the CDR3 is TGTGCTAGTGGTTCCGAAAGAGAGGGAGGGATAACCTACGAGCAGTACTTC. Variable domain in full (rest from reference TRBV12-5 and TRBJ2-7): DARVTQTPRHKVTEMGQEVTMRCQPILGHNTVFWYRQTMMQGLELLAYFRNRAPLDDSGMPKDRFSAEMPDATLATLKIQPSEPRDSAVYFCASGSEREGGITYEQYFGPGTRLTVT.

The V and J genes are TRBV4-2 and TRBJ2-3; D may be TRBD2 (6 bases). CDR1 and CDR2 (germline): LGHNA, YNFKEQ. V shed 0 bases and J shed 6 bases, with 10 bases lying between them. The CDR3 contains 14 residues. The CDR3 is CASSQDRRADTQYF. For the CDR3, the DNA is TGTGCCAGCAGCCAAGATAGGAGGGCCGATACGCAGTATTTT.

This chain connects TRBV10-3 to TRBJ2-5; 10 nucleotides agree with TRBD1. CDR1 and CDR2 from the germline V gene are ENHRY and SYGVKD. The CDR3 is 13 amino acids. Trimming removed 2 bases from V and 11 bases from J; junction bases left unmatched: 5. The CDR3 loop reads CAISETGTGEQYF. The CDR3 DNA reads as TGTGCCATCAGTGAGACCGGGACAGGGGAGCAGTACTTC.

The rearrangement joins TRBV10-1 to TRBJ2-7, with D unclear. Germline lookup yields CDR1 WNHNN and CDR2 SYGVQD (reference sequence). This CDR3 is 9 amino acids long. V lost 9 bases and J 5 bases, leaving 5 bases between the germline ends. The CDR3 sequence is CASRNEQYF. The CDR3 nucleotides are TGCGCCAGTAGAAACGAGCAGTACTTC.

The rearrangement joins TRBV27 to TRBJ1-6; 9 bases line up with TRBD1. Germline CDR1 MNHEY, CDR2 SMNVEV (reference sequence). The junction had 2 bases not matched to a gene; V was cut back by 6 bases and J by 5 bases. This CDR3 is built from 14 residues. The CDR3: CASRQGANNSPLHF. CDR3 nucleotides: TGTGCCAGCAGACAGGGGGCGAATAATTCACCCCTCCACTTT.

With respect to this clone: One end of the junction fails to match germline, which may point to a read error. This chain joins TRBV5-1 and TRBJ2-1; no firm D call. CDR3 length equals 12 residues. The germline V gene encodes CDR1 SGHRS and CDR2 YFSETQ. The DNA of the CDR3 is TGCGTCAGCAGCCTCTCTAACAATGAGCAGTTCTTC. It codes for CVSSLSNNEQFF.

The chain links TRBV20-1 to TRBJ1-1; D perhaps matches TRBD1 (6 bases). The germline CDR1 and CDR2 sequences are DFQATT and SNEGSKA (reference sequence). The CDR3 has 11 amino acids. V lost 3 bases and J 9 bases, leaving 11 bases between the germline ends. In nucleotides, the CDR3 is TGCAGTGCTAGCCTTGACAGGAAAGCTTTCTTT. This translates into CSASLDRKAFF.

The V and J genes are TRBV5-6 and TRBJ1-1, with D perhaps matching TRBD1 (5 bases). The CDR3 is made up of 14 amino acids. Trimming shortened V by 1 base and J by 8 bases, and 15 bases separated the two germline ends. Germline V gene data show CDR1 as SGHDT and CDR2 as YYEEEE. CDR3 in amino acids: CASSLLGAEREAFF. As DNA, the CDR3 is TGTGCCAGCAGCTTGTTAGGGGCGGAGCGCGAAGCTTTCTTT.

The chain employs TRBV5-1 and TRBJ1-2, with a tentative D call TRBD1 (5 bases). Germline values: CDR1 SGHRS, CDR2 YFSETQ. V was cut by 5 bases and J by 0 bases, with 17 bases left in between. This CDR3 comprises 16 residues. The CDR3 DNA is TGCGCCAGCAGTAGGGGTACGGAGATGGCTAACTATGGCTACACCTTC. It codes for CASSRGTEMANYGYTF.

The chain employs TRBV7-8 and TRBJ1-2; the D gene is possibly TRBD1 (5 bases). The CDR3 length is 13 residues. CDR1 SGHVS and CDR2 FQNEAQ come from the germline V gene. Deletions cut 6 bases from V and 7 bases from J, with 15 bases between. The CDR3 region is CASSSGALGGYTF. CDR3 nucleotides: TGTGCCAGCAGTTCTGGGGCGTTAGGTGGCTACACCTTC. The full variable domain, in which reference TRBV7-8 and TRBJ1-2 provide the parts outside the CDR3, is GAGVSQSPRYKVAKRGQDVALRCDPISGHVSLFWYQQALGQGPEFLTYFQNEAQLDKSGLPSDRFFAERPEGSVSTLKIQRTQQEDSAVYLCASSSGALGGYTFGSGTRLTVV.

V is TRBV6-6 and J is TRBJ2-7; TRBD1 aligns across 7 bases. Germline V CDR1 and CDR2: MNHNY, SVGAGI (reference sequence). V dropped 0 bases and J dropped 5; count of bases not matched to a gene: 4. The CDR3 has 14 amino acids. This CDR3 reads CASSYSQGIHEQYF. The CDR3 nucleotides are TGTGCCAGCAGTTACTCACAGGGGATCCACGAGCAGTACTTC.

The chain employs TRBV3-1 (or the pseudogene TRBV3-2) and TRBJ1-3, with 7 positions matching TRBD1. The CDR3 sequence is 17 residues long. The germline V gene encodes CDR1 LGHDT and CDR2 YNNKEL (reference sequence). The ends lost 2 bases at V and 4 bases at J; junction bases unmatched: 11. The CDR3 loop reads CASSQRSEGAVGNTIYF. CDR3 coding DNA: TGTGCCAGCAGCCAAAGATCTGAGGGGGCGGTAGGAAACACCATATATTTT.

As DNA, the CDR3 is TGTGCCAGCAGCAGTGACAGGATCCCCTACGAGCAGTACTTC. It encodes CASSSDRIPYEQYF. This chain connects TRBV6-5 to TRBJ2-7; tentatively, D is TRBD1 (6 bases). With 6 bases removed from V and 2 bases from J, the gap between germline ends came to 14 bases. Germline values: CDR1 MNHEY, CDR2 SVGAGI. The CDR3 covers 14 residues.

The chain recombines TRBV4-1 with TRBJ2-1; D possibly corresponds to TRBD1 (5 bases). Trimming cost V 4 bases and J 12 bases, with 19 bases left between them. This CDR3 region has 14 residues. Germline V gene lookup returns CDR1 MGHRA and CDR2 YSYEKL. This CDR3 is CASSPSTQGRGQFF. Written as DNA, the CDR3 is TGCGCCAGCAGCCCTTCGACGCAGGGTAGGGGGCAGTTCTTC.

The rearrangement joins TRBV19 to TRBJ2-7; 8 nucleotides align to TRBD1. The CDR3 sequence is 15 residues long. The ends lost 1 base at V and 3 bases at J; junction bases unmatched: 5. Per germline, CDR1 LNHDA and CDR2 SQIVND (reference sequence). The CDR3: CASSIGGTGGYEQYF. The CDR3 region has the DNA TGTGCCAGTAGTATAGGGGGCACAGGGGGCTACGAGCAGTACTTC.

The chain links TRBV4-1 to TRBJ2-2; D might be TRBD2 (6 bases). Trimming removed 0 bases at V and 2 bases at J, with 10 bases between. In germline, CDR1 is MGHRA, CDR2 YSYEKL. The CDR3 has 16 residues. CDR3 DNA: TGCGCCAGCAGCCAAGAGGGAGGACTAAACACCGGGGAGCTGTTTTTT. Translation: CASSQEGGLNTGELFF.